This TCR beta chain was sequenced during a study of cytomegalovirus exposure and HLA in healthy donors. About the research overall: Earlier sequencing of 200 million or so T cells yielded under 120 million unique TCR beta sequences. Study-level results: Researchers counted roughly 150 TCR beta chains as cytomegalovirus-associated. Many donors carried some public TCRs, although rarity characterized most TCR sequences.

This CDR3 comprises 13 residues. With 6 bases removed from V and 0 bases from J, the gap between germline ends came to 8 bases. Germline V gene data show CDR1 as SGHAT and CDR2 as FQNNGV. PCR involved 60 Vbeta and 13 Jbeta primers. Only in-frame clones appear in the TCRdb table, and some are missing; sequencing was by immunoSEQ multiplex PCR. Of some 150,000 clones listed, roughly three quarters are singletons. Concerning this clone: Its antigen remains unknown.

This TCR came from a woman aged 40 to 50 in good health and CMV-seronegative. The sequenced sample consisted of PBMCs. The rearrangement uses TRBV11-2 and TRBJ1-1; possibly TRBD1 for D (5 bases). CDR3 bases: TGTGCCAGCAGTCGGGGGGTGAACACTGAAGCTTTCTTT. Its protein is CASSRGVNTEAFF.